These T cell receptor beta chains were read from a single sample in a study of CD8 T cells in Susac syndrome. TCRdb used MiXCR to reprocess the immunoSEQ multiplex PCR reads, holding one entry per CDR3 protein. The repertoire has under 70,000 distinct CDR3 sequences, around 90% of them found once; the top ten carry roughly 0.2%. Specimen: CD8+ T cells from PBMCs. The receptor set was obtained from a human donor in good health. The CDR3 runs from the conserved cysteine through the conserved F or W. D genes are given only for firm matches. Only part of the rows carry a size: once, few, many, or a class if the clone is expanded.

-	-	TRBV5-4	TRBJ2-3	TGTGCCAGCAGCTTGGGTCTGTTGGAAGAGAGCACAGATACGCAGTATTTT	CASSLGLLEESTDTQYF
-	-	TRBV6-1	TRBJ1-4	TGTGCCAGCATCGGGCTTCCCAATGAAAAACTGTTTTTT	CASIGLPNEKLFF
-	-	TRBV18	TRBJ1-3	TGTGCCAGCTCACCGTTGGGTGGACGCACCTACGGAAACACCATATATTTT	CASSPLGGRTYGNTIYF
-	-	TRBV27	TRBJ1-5	TGTGCCAGCAGTTTAGGTTCCGCCACAGGAGGGGTTGGCAATCAGCCCCAGCATTTT	CASSLGSATGGVGNQPQHF
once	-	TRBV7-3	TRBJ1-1	TGTGCCAGCAGCCTGAGCTCGGGAGGGAACACTGAAGCTTTCTTT	CASSLSSGGNTEAFF
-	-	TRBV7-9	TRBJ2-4	TGTGCCAGCAGCTTAGTATCAAGCTCTCTAGCCAAAAACATTCAGTACTTC	CASSLVSSSLAKNIQYF
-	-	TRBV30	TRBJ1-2	TGTGCCTGGGGCTACGAGGGGGAATACTATGGCTACACCTTC	CAWGYEGEYYGYTF
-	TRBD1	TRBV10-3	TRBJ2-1	TGTGCCACCGGGGACAGGACTTTGGATGAGCAGTTCTTC	CATGDRTLDEQFF
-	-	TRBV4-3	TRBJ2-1	TGCGCCAGCAGCCAAGCCTTAGGGGGGCACTCCTACAATGAGCAGTTCTTC	CASSQALGGHSYNEQFF
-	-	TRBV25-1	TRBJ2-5	TGTGCCAGTGCGTGGGAGACCCAGTACTTC	CASAWETQYF
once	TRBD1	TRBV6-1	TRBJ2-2	TGTGCCAGCAGTAGTAGGACAGGGGTTAACACCGGGGAGCTGTTTTTT	CASSSRTGVNTGELFF
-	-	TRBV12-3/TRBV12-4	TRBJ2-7	TGTGCCAGCGTTTCGGGCGACGGCACCTACGAGCAGTACTTC	CASVSGDGTYEQYF
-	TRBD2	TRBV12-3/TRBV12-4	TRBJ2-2	TGTGCCAGCCAATCCTTCGCGGGGGGTCCCGGGGAGCTGTTTTTT	CASQSFAGGPGELFF
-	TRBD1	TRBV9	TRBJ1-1	TGTGCCAGCAGCGCCGGGACAGGGGATGATACTGAAGCTTTCTTT	CASSAGTGDDTEAFF
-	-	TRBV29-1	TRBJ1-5	TGCAGCGGCCGGGACGGTGATCAGCCCCAGCATTTT	CSGRDGDQPQHF